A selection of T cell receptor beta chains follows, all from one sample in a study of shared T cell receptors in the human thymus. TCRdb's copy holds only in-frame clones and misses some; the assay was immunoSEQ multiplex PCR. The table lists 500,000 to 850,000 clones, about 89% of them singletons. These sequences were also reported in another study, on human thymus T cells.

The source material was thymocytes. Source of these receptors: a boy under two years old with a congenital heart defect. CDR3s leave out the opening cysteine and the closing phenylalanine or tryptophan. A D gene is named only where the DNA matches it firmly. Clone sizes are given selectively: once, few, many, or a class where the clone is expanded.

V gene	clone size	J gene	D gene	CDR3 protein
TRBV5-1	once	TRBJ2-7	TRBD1	ASSPGPGGDFIYEQY
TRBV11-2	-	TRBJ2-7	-	ASSLDQGGGPGAPYEQY
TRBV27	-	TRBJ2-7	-	ASSCAPGTSSYEQY
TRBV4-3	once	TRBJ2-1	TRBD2	ASSQGERERYYNEQF
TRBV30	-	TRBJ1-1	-	AWMNTDRNTEAF
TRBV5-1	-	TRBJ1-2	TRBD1	ASSSGQGLL
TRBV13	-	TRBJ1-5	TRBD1	ASSLRRQGNQPQH
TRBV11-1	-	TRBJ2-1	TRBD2	ASSPRGLAVYNEQF
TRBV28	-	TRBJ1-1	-	ASGEASDTEAF
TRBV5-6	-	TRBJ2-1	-	ASSLGGLRGGEQF
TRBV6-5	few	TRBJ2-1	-	ASSPLGPPYNEQF
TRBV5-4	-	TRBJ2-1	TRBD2	ASSLAERGASSYNEQF
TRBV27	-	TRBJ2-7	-	ASSLYPRGYHEQY
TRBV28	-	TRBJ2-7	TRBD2	ASSLLGDSGRAERESYEQY
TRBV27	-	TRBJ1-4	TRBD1	ASSPSGQGYEKLF
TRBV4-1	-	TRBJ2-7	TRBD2	ASSHRLAGDPNYEQY
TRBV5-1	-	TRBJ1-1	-	ASSPRKEGMTEAF
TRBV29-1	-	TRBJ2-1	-	SVDRRVHNEQF
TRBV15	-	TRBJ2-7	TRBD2	ATSRDLVNSGSEGYEQY
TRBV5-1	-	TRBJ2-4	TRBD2	ASSLERESGIQY
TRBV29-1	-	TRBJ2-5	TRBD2	SVPSGLACEETQY
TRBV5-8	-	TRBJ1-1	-	ASSSRDRENEAF
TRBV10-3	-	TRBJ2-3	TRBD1	AISEGGQGADTQY
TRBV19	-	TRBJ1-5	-	ASSFSRWQEEGYSNQPQH
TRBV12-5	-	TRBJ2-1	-	ASGLLVYVYNEQF
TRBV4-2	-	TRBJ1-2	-	ASSQEGGYGYT
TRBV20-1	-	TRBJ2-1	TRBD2	SAKTSVEQF
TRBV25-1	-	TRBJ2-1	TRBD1	ASSAGTGNEQF
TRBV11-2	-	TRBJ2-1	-	ASSSRLGQF
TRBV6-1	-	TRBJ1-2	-	ASSEAGGTNYGYT
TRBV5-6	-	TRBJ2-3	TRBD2	ASSFRLAGYTDTQY
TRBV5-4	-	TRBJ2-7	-	ASSFPGTYEQY
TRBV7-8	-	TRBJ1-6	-	ASSCWGHPSSYNSPLH
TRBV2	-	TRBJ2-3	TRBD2	ASRRFLAGGPHADTQY
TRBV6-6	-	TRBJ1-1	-	ASRPSSGGTEAF
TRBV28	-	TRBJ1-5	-	ASGDGAGQPQH
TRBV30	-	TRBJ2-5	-	ALRILANQETQY
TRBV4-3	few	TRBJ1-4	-	ASSQDRYSRYNEKLF
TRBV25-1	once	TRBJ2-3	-	ASSDQSGSTDTQY
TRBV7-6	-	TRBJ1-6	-	ASSFKARDGGNSPLH
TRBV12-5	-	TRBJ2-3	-	ASGNYPLSSAEYTDTQY
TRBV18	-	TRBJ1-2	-	ASSPRQSTNYGYT
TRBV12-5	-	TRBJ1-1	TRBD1	ASGLLDRGDTEAF
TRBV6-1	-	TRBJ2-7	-	ASLAGTYEQY
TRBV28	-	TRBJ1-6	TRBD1	ASSLQGVRASSSYNSPLH
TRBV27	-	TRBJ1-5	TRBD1	ASSNLRYQGQQNQPQH
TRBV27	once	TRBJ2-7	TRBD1	ASSPDRDRTYEQY
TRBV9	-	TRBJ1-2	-	ASSGGAWGFGYT
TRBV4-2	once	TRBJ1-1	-	ASSQDRGFPAF
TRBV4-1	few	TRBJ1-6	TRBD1	ASSPLQDRGNSPLH
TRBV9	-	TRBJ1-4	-	AGSVLGWGLVCEKLF
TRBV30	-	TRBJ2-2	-	AWLTDTGELF
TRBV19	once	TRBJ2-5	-	ASSMSEGQETQY